The 10 T cell receptor beta chains given below trace back to one sample, sequenced in a study of blood T cells in healthy people across ages. Together with a sample-barcoded 5' primer, a J-beta primer mix was included in a second PCR lasting about 6 to 11 cycles. TCRdb passed the 5' RACE reads through MiXCR, listing each CDR3 protein once. The table records about 800,000 distinct CDR3 sequences, 55% to 75% of them present only once. Sequencing was performed on blood. These receptor sequences come from a man aged 25 to 40 in good health.

This chain connects TRBV6-2 or TRBV6-3 to TRBJ2-5; D remains unclear. The closer fit of TRBJ2-7 to the DNA end suggests the J call may be wrong. The CDR3 has 12 amino acids. The V gene's germline CDR1 is MNHEY and CDR2 SVGEGT. The CDR3 sequence: CASRFPALEQYF. CDR3 DNA: TGTGCCAGCAGGTTCCCTGCTCTCGAGCAGTACTTC.

CDR3 nucleotide sequence: TGCAGTGCTAGACCTCCGGACAGGGGATCTGATTCACCCCTCCACTTT. Its protein is CSARPPDRGSDSPLHF. The genes are TRBV20-1 and TRBJ1-6; 9 bases fit TRBD1. CDR3 length equals 16 residues. Germline V gene sequence: CDR1 DFQATT, CDR2 SNEGSKA (reference sequence). The V segment lost 2 bases and the J segment 8 bases; nucleotides outside the gene matches: 10.

V and J are TRBV20-1 and TRBJ2-1, with D possibly matching TRBD2 (6 bases). CDR1 is DFQATT and CDR2 is SNEGSKA in the germline V gene (reference sequence). V lost 0 bases, J lost 0 bases, and 12 bases lay in between. The CDR3 extends over 16 amino acids. The DNA for the CDR3 is TGCAGTGCTAGAGATGATCGGACTATCTCCTACAATGAGCAGTTCTTC. It codes for CSARDDRTISYNEQFF.

This clonotype has more than one count but fewer than ten. The V gene is TRBV6-4, the J gene TRBJ2-6; D is possibly TRBD2 (5 bases). CDR1 MRHNA and CDR2 SNTAGT come from the germline V gene. CDR3 length: 15 residues. Trimming cost V 5 bases and J 2 bases, with 10 bases left between them. The CDR3 DNA reads TGTGCCAGCAGTCCCGGGAATACTGGGGCCAACGTCCTGACTTTC. It specifies CASSPGNTGANVLTF.

This chain connects TRBV4-2 to TRBJ2-7; D perhaps matches TRBD2 (6 bases). V gave up 0 bases and J gave up 7 bases, with 10 bases separating them. CDR1 and CDR2 (germline): LGHNA, YNFKEQ. The CDR3 has 13 amino acids. CDR3 sequence: CASSQEGGGEQYF. CDR3 in DNA: TGTGCCAGCAGCCAAGAGGGGGGAGGTGAGCAGTACTTC.

In the case of this clonotype: An end of the junction differs from the germline gene, which may be a read error. V gene TRBV27 combines with J gene TRBJ2-3; D is uncertain. The CDR3 loop spans 12 amino acids. Germline CDR1 MNHEY, CDR2 SMNVEV (reference sequence). The CDR3 region is CASSGTLDTEYF. DNA of the CDR3: TGTGCCAGCAGTGGAACATTGGATACGGAGTATTTT.

This clonotype was detected only a few times. This chain joins TRBV7-2 and TRBJ1-6; perhaps TRBD1 as D (5 bases). Germline V CDR1 and CDR2: SGHTA, FQGNSA. The CDR3 loop spans 14 amino acids. Trimming took 6 bases from V and 4 from J, leaving 10 bases between them. The CDR3 DNA is TGTGCCAGCAGGGCAGGGCTTTATAATTCACCCCTCCACTTT. Amino acid sequence: CASRAGLYNSPLHF.

This clonotype was counted only a few times. This chain links TRBV4-3 with TRBJ2-1; weak D call: TRBD2 (6 bases). V lost 1 base to trimming and J lost 2 bases, with 12 bases between them. Germline assignment: CDR1 LGHNA and CDR2 YSLEER. This CDR3 region has 16 residues. In nucleotides, the CDR3 is TGCGCCAGCAGCCAAGTCTCTGGCGGGACCTACAATGAGCAGTTCTTC. It codes for CASSQVSGGTYNEQFF.

This clonotype has more than one count but fewer than ten. This rearrangement joins TRBV9 to TRBJ2-7; 9 positions agree with TRBD2. CDR1 is SGDLS, CDR2 YYNGEE, per germline. The CDR3 covers 14 residues. The V and J ends lost 4 bases and 0 bases, in that order; junction bases with no gene match: 2. The CDR3 reads CASSTGLASYEQYF. The CDR3, as DNA: TGTGCCAGCAGCACGGGACTAGCCTCCTACGAGCAGTACTTC.

The chain recombines TRBV12-3 or TRBV12-4 with TRBJ1-6; D gene unclear. The ends were cut back, 8 bases at V and 2 bases at J, with 7 bases in the middle. This CDR3 has 13 residues. The CDR3 reads CASGPAYNSPLHF. In DNA form, the CDR3 reads TGTGCCAGCGGGCCAGCCTATAATTCACCCCTCCACTTT.